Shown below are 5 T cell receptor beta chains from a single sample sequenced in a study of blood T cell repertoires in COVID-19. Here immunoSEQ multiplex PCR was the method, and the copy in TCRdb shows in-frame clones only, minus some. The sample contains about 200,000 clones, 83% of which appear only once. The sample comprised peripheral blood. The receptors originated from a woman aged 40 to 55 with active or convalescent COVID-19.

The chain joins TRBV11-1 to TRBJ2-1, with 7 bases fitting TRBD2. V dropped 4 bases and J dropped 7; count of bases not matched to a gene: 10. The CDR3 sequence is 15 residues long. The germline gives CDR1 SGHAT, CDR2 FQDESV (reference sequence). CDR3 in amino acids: CASSSAGVGINEQFF. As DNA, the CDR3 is TGTGCCAGCAGCTCGGCGGGGGTGGGAATAAATGAGCAGTTCTTC.

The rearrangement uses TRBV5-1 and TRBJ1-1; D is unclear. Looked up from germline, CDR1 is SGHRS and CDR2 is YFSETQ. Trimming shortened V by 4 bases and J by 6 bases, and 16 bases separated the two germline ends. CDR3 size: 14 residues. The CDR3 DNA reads TGCGCCAGCAGCCCGGAGGGTTCGGCCCCTGAAGCTTTCTTT. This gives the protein CASSPEGSAPEAFF.

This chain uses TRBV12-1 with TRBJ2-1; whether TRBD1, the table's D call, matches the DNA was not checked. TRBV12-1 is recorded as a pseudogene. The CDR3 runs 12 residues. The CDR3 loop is CASSFDQVEQFF. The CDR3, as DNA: TGTGCCAGCAGCTTTGACCAGGTTGAGCAGTTCTTC.

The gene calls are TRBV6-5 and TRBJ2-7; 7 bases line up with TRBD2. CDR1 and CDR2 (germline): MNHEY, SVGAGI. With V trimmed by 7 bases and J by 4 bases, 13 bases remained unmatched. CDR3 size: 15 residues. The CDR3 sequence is CASTPPGGGAYEQYF. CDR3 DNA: TGTGCCAGCACCCCTCCGGGCGGGGGAGCTTACGAGCAGTACTTC.

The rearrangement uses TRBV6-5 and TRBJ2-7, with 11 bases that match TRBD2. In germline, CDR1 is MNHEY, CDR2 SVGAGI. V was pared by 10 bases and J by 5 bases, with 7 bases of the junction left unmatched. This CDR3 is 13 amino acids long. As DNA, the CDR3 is TGTGCCACCAGAACTAGCGGGAGCCACGAGCAGTACTTC. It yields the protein CATRTSGSHEQYF.